These 28 T cell receptor beta chains share one sample of origin, sequenced in a study of brain T cells in children with intractable seizures. Produced via immunoSEQ multiplex PCR; TCRdb's table is partial and in-frame only. The sample consists of under 400,000 clones, about 94% of them appearing once. Time point denoted: blood from clinic visit 5 months post-surgery; TSC patient then seizure free. The sequences come from peripheral blood, collected less than 6 months after surgery. The receptors originated from a boy under three years old with tuberous sclerosis and intractable seizures.

The chain links TRBV4-1 to TRBJ2-4; D unclear. From germline, CDR1 is MGHRA and CDR2 YSYEKL. This CDR3 has 18 residues. V shed 0 bases and J shed 2 bases, with 17 bases lying between them. The CDR3 loop is CASSQEVVVRQTKNIQYF. The CDR3 DNA reads TGCGCCAGCAGCCAAGAAGTAGTGGTACGGCAGACCAAAAACATTCAGTACTTC.

This sequence joins TRBV29-1 and TRBJ2-2, with D perhaps TRBD1 (6 bases). V was pared by 6 bases and J by 1 base, with 18 bases between. This CDR3 has 16 amino acids. Germline lookup yields CDR1 SQVTM and CDR2 ANQGSEA. The CDR3 sequence is CSVKQGYNLNTGELFF. CDR3 nucleotide sequence: TGCAGCGTCAAACAGGGTTATAACCTGAACACCGGGGAGCTGTTTTTT.

V is TRBV3-1 (or the pseudogene TRBV3-2) and J is TRBJ1-6; TRBD1 matches 9 bases. This CDR3 spans 16 amino acids. Germline loops: CDR1 LGHDT, CDR2 YNNKEL (reference sequence). Losses at the gene ends were 2 bases for V and 6 bases for J; bases not matched to a gene: 5. The CDR3 is CASSQTRDRANSPLHF. CDR3 DNA: TGTGCCAGCAGCCAAACCCGGGACAGGGCTAATTCACCCCTCCACTTT.

The chain employs TRBV2 and TRBJ1-1; D is undetermined. Germline CDR1 reads SNHLY; CDR2 reads FYNNEI. The CDR3 runs to 12 residues. V dropped 8 bases and J dropped 4 bases, with 11 bases sitting between them. CDR3 nucleotide sequence: TGTGCCAGCGCCACCTTGGTCACTGAAGCTTTCTTT. Translated: CASATLVTEAFF.

V and J are TRBV19 and TRBJ2-3; D possibly matches TRBD1 or TRBD2 (6 bases each). Germline-derived CDR1 and CDR2 are LNHDA and SQIVND (reference sequence). Between the trimmed V and J ends, which lost 6 bases and 6 bases, there was a span of 7 bases. There are 11 residues in the CDR3. CDR3 residues: CASRGGDTQYF. DNA of the CDR3: TGTGCCAGTAGAGGGGGGGATACGCAGTATTTT.

The gene calls are TRBV3-1 (or the pseudogene TRBV3-2) and TRBJ1-5; a weak D match, TRBD1 (5 bases). Germline-derived CDR1 and CDR2 are LGHDT and YNNKEL (reference sequence). Trimming took 0 bases from V and 3 from J, leaving 9 bases between them. CDR3 length: 15 residues. CDR3 amino acids: CASSQDNGANQPQHF. CDR3 nucleotides: TGTGCCAGCAGCCAAGACAATGGGGCCAATCAGCCCCAGCATTTT.

The chain recombines TRBV5-1 with TRBJ2-4; maybe TRBD2 (6 bases). V lost 3 bases, J lost 2 bases, and 18 bases lay in between. CDR3 length equals 17 residues. Germline CDR1 is SGHRS and CDR2 is YFSETQ. The CDR3 DNA follows: TGCGCCAGCAGCTGGCCGGGGGAGGTCGGTTCCAAAAACATTCAGTACTTC. Protein product: CASSWPGEVGSKNIQYF.

The rearrangement uses TRBV6-5 and TRBJ2-7; 8 bases align to TRBD2. Germline V CDR1 and CDR2: MNHEY, SVGAGI. This CDR3 is 15 amino acids long. V was pared by 7 bases and J by 5 bases, with 13 bases of the junction left unmatched. The CDR3 loop reads CASTSGGSGNHEQYF. The CDR3 bases are TGTGCCAGCACCTCGGGTGGTAGCGGGAACCACGAGCAGTACTTC.

The chain recombines TRBV28 with TRBJ2-1; 10 nucleotides match TRBD2. In germline, CDR1 is MDHEN, CDR2 SYDVKM. The CDR3 spans 15 residues. V lost 2 bases, J lost 7 bases, and 5 bases stayed unmatched. CDR3: CASSLRAGGPNEQFF. Here the CDR3 DNA reads TGTGCCAGCAGTTTACGAGCGGGAGGGCCAAATGAGCAGTTCTTC.

The chain is built from TRBV19 and TRBJ1-2; a weak D match, TRBD1 (5 bases). This CDR3 region has 17 residues. Germline CDR1 reads LNHDA; CDR2 reads SQIVND (reference sequence). Deletions cut 0 bases from V and 2 bases from J, with 16 bases between. The CDR3 is CASSIDPGGTRNYGYTF. CDR3 DNA sequence: TGTGCCAGTAGTATAGATCCCGGCGGGACGAGGAACTATGGCTACACCTTC.

The table lists this clone with a count of one. One end of the junction varies from germline; a read error may be responsible. This chain joins TRBV7-7 and TRBJ2-1; D may be TRBD1 or TRBD2 (5 bases each). The CDR3 is made up of 15 amino acids. From germline, CDR1 is SSHAT and CDR2 FNYEAQ (reference sequence). DNA for the CDR3: TGTGCTAGCAGCTGGGGGATTCTCGGGCACAATGAGCAGTTCTTC. It encodes CASSWGILGHNEQFF.

The chain joins TRBV12-3 or TRBV12-4 to TRBJ1-1, with a tentative D call TRBD1 (5 bases). V was shortened by 6 bases and J by 8 bases, with 16 bases between the two germline ends. CDR3 size: 13 residues. The CDR3 protein is CASRKQENLEAFF. In nucleotides, the CDR3 is TGTGCCAGCAGGAAACAGGAGAACCTAGAAGCTTTCTTT.

The CDR3 sequence is CASSVQLAGLSTGELFF. The CDR3 nucleotides are TGTGCCAGCAGCGTACAACTAGCGGGGCTTAGCACCGGGGAGCTGTTTTTT. The chain joins TRBV9 to TRBJ2-2; TRBD2 matches 10 bases. Germline V lookup: CDR1 SGDLS, CDR2 YYNGEE. The ends lost 1 base at V and 4 bases at J; junction bases unmatched: 7. The CDR3 sequence is 17 residues long. Together with reference TRBV9 and TRBJ2-2, the CDR3 gives the full variable domain: DSGVTQTPKHLITATGQRVTLRCSPRSGDLSVYWYQQSLDQGLQFLIQYYNGEERAKGNILERFSAQQFPDLHSELNLSSLELGDSALYFCASSVQLAGLSTGELFFGEGSRLTVL.

The chain is built from TRBV3-1 (or the pseudogene TRBV3-2) and TRBJ2-5, with TRBD1 matching over 7 bases. Germline V gene lookup returns CDR1 LGHDT and CDR2 YNNKEL (reference sequence). The CDR3 consists of 14 residues. V dropped 7 bases and J dropped 5; count of bases not matched to a gene: 10. The CDR3 here is CASTVLNRGETQYF. In DNA, the CDR3 is TGTGCCAGCACCGTGCTCAACAGGGGTGAGACCCAGTACTTC.

To note about this clone: This sample also contains other DNA sequences that code for the same CDR3. The CDR3 loop reads CASSQGPYEQYF. CDR3 DNA: TGTGCCAGCAGTCAGGGGCCCTACGAGCAGTACTTC. V usage is TRBV25-1 and J usage is TRBJ2-7; D possibly corresponds to TRBD1 (6 bases). From germline, CDR1 is MGHDK and CDR2 SYGVNS. V gave up 5 bases and J gave up 2 bases, with 7 bases separating them. The CDR3 is made up of 12 amino acids.

The CDR3, as DNA: TGTGCCAGCAGTGAGAGGCGGGCCGCAGATACGCAGTATTTT. Its protein product is CASSERRAADTQYF. The chain recombines TRBV2 with TRBJ2-3; weak D call: TRBD2 (5 bases). The CDR3 sequence is 14 residues long. With 3 bases removed from V and 4 bases from J, the gap between germline ends came to 11 bases. CDR1 and CDR2 (germline): SNHLY, FYNNEI. The full variable domain, in which reference TRBV2 and TRBJ2-3 provide the parts outside the CDR3, is EPEVTQTPSHQVTQMGQEVILRCVPISNHLYFYWYRQILGQKVEFLVSFYNNEISEKSEIFDDQFSVERPDGSNFTLKIRSTKLEDSAMYFCASSERRAADTQYFGPGTRLTVL.

This chain joins TRBV18 and TRBJ2-7, with D perhaps matching TRBD2 (6 bases). V was pared by 4 bases and J by 4 bases, with 17 bases between. Per the germline V gene, CDR1 is KGHSH and CDR2 is LQKENI. The CDR3 covers 15 residues. The CDR3 DNA is TGTGCCAGCTCACAGGTAGCGGAAATGACTTACGAGCAGTACTTC. Translated: CASSQVAEMTYEQYF.

This clone has a handful of counts. The CDR3 DNA sequence: TGTGCCAGTAGTACCGCAGGGATCGAGCAGTACTTC. Translating it yields CASSTAGIEQYF. The V gene is TRBV19, the J gene TRBJ2-7; possibly TRBD1 for D (5 bases). The CDR3 length is 12 residues. Germline V CDR1 and CDR2: LNHDA, SQIVND (reference sequence). V lost 4 bases to trimming and J lost 6 bases, with 10 bases between them.

The J gene is TRBJ1-5, the V gene TRBV7-2; the match to TRBD1 covers 8 bases. Germline lookup yields CDR1 SGHTA and CDR2 FQGNSA. The CDR3 covers 16 residues. Germline trimming cut 4 bases from V and 3 bases from J; bases unmatched to any gene: 8. CDR3 coding DNA: TGTGCCAGCAGCTACACAGGGGGTCGAGTCAATCAGCCCCAGCATTTT. It is translated as CASSYTGGRVNQPQHF.

Remarks on this clone: This sample includes further DNA sequences coding for the same CDR3. V and J are TRBV20-1 and TRBJ2-3, with D unresolved. This CDR3 comprises 11 residues. Germline V gives CDR1 DFQATT, CDR2 SNEGSKA (reference sequence). V was clipped by 4 bases and J by 1 base, with 3 bases between them. CDR3 nucleotides: TGCAGTGCTACACGCACAGATACGCAGTATTTT. Its protein is CSATRTDTQYF.

The rearrangement links TRBV27 to TRBJ2-1; 7 nucleotides agree with TRBD1. Trimming cost V 3 bases and J 5 bases; bases outside gene matches: 4. CDR1 MNHEY and CDR2 SMNVEV come from the germline V gene (reference sequence). The CDR3 spans 14 residues. CDR3 sequence reads: CASSFRQGDNEQFF. Here the CDR3 DNA reads TGTGCCAGCAGTTTTCGACAGGGAGACAATGAGCAGTTCTTC.

V usage is TRBV27 and J usage is TRBJ2-2, with D uncertain. V dropped 0 bases and J dropped 0 bases, with 11 bases sitting between them. CDR1 and CDR2 from the germline V gene are MNHEY and SMNVEV (reference sequence). CDR3 length equals 17 residues. The CDR3 reads CASSLSPRAANTGELFF. The CDR3 nucleotides read TGTGCCAGCAGTTTATCACCACGGGCGGCGAACACCGGGGAGCTGTTTTTT.

This chain links TRBV6-5 with TRBJ2-1, with 8 bases matching TRBD1. The trim removed 3 bases at V and 6 bases at J, leaving 4 bases unmatched. Germline CDR1 is MNHEY and CDR2 is SVGAGI. The CDR3 covers 14 residues. CDR3 sequence reads: CASSYAGQVNEQFF. For the CDR3, the DNA is TGTGCCAGCAGTTATGCGGGACAGGTCAATGAGCAGTTCTTC.

CDR3 residues: CASSLTSGYEQYF. The CDR3 DNA reads as TGTGCCAGCAGCCTGACTAGCGGTTACGAGCAGTACTTC. This chain uses TRBV12-3 or TRBV12-4 with TRBJ2-7; 9 bases fit TRBD2. The CDR3 contains 13 residues. The ends lost 6 bases at V and 4 bases at J; junction bases unmatched: 4.

This clone occurred once. The V gene is TRBV6-1, the J gene TRBJ2-7; D possibly corresponds to TRBD1 (6 bases). V gave up 2 bases and J gave up 7 bases, with 21 bases separating them. The CDR3 is made up of 16 amino acids. Germline V CDR1 and CDR2: MNHNS, SASEGT. The CDR3: CASSEPLTGRSSEQYF. The CDR3 DNA reads TGTGCCAGCAGTGAACCTTTGACAGGCCGGTCATCAGAGCAGTACTTC.

The rearrangement links TRBV5-1 to TRBJ2-3; TRBD1 matches at 7 bases. The V and J ends lost 0 bases and 2 bases, in that order; junction bases with no gene match: 3. Germline assignment: CDR1 SGHRS and CDR2 YFSETQ. This CDR3 has 15 amino acids. The CDR3 region has the DNA TGCGCCAGCAGCTTGGCTGGGACAGCCACAGATACGCAGTATTTT. It yields the protein CASSLAGTATDTQYF.

The chain joins TRBV6-4 to TRBJ1-3; maybe TRBD1 (6 bases). The ends were cut back, 6 bases at V and 16 bases at J, with 19 bases in the middle. CDR3 length: 12 residues. Per the germline V gene, CDR1 is MRHNA and CDR2 is SNTAGT. CDR3 loop: CASRDPDRCLYF. CDR3 DNA: TGTGCCAGCAGAGATCCGGACAGATGTCTTTATTTT.

This sequence joins TRBV7-9 and TRBJ2-5; TRBD2 matches 9 bases. Trimming removed 4 bases from V and 0 bases from J; junction bases left unmatched: 3. This CDR3 has 15 amino acids. The germline gives CDR1 SEHNR, CDR2 FQNEAQ (reference sequence). The CDR3 bases are TGTGCCAGCAGCTGGTTAGCGGGAGACCAAGAGACCCAGTACTTC. This gives the protein CASSWLAGDQETQYF.